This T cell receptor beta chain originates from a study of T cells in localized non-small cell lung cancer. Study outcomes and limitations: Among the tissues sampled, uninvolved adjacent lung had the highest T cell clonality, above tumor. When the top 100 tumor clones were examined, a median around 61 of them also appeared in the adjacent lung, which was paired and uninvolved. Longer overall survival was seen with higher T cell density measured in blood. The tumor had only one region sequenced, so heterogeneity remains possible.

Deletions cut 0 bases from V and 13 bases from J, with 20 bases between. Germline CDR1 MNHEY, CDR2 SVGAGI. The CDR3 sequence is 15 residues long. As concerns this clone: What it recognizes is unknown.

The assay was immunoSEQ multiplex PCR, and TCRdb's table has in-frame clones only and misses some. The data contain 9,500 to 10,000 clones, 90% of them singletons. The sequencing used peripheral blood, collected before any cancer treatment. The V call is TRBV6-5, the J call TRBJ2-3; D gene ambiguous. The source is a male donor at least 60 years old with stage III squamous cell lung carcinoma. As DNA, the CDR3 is TGTGCCAGCAGTTACTCGCCAGGCGGTGATACGCAGGAGTATTTT. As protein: CASSYSPGGDTQEYF.